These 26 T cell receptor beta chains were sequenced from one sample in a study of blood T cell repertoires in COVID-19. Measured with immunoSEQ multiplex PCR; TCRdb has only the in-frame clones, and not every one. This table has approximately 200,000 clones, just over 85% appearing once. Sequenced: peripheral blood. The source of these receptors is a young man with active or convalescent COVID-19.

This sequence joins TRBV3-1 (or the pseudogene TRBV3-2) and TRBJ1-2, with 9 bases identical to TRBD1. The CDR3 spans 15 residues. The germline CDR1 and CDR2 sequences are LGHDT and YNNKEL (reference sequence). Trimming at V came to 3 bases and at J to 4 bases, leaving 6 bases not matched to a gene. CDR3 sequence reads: CASSQLRDRAYGYTF. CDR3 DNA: TGTGCCAGCAGCCAGCTCCGGGACAGGGCCTATGGCTACACCTTC.

The CDR3 sequence is CASSLGGRGTGNTIYF. CDR3 bases: TGTGCCAGCAGCTTGGGAGGAAGGGGTACTGGAAACACCATATATTTT. The J gene is TRBJ1-3, the V gene TRBV28; D is perhaps TRBD1 (5 bases). Germline V gene sequence: CDR1 MDHEN, CDR2 SYDVKM. There are 16 residues in the CDR3. The ends were cut back, 6 bases at V and 2 bases at J, with 17 bases in the middle.

The CDR3 loop reads CASSLGWQGQTNEKLFF. As DNA, the CDR3 is TGTGCCAGCAGCTTAGGCTGGCAGGGTCAGACTAATGAAAAACTGTTTTTT. The chain links TRBV7-3 to TRBJ1-4; D possibly corresponds to TRBD1 (5 bases). Per the germline V gene, CDR1 is SGHTA and CDR2 is FQGTGA. The CDR3 runs to 17 residues. V was pared by 2 bases and J by 2 bases, with 15 bases between.

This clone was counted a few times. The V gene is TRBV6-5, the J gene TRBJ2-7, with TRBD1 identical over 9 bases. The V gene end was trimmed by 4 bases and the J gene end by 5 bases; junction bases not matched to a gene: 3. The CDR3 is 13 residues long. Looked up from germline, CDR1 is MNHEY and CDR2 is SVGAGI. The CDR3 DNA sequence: TGTGCCAGCAGTTCGGACAGGGGTGACGAGCAGTACTTC. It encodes CASSSDRGDEQYF.

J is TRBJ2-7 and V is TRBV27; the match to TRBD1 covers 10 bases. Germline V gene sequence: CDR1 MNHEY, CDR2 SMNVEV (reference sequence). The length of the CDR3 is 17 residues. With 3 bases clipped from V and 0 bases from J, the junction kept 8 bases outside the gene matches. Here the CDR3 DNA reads TGTGCCAGCAGTTTGAGAGGGACAGGGGTGGGCTCCTACGAGCAGTACTTC. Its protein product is CASSLRGTGVGSYEQYF.

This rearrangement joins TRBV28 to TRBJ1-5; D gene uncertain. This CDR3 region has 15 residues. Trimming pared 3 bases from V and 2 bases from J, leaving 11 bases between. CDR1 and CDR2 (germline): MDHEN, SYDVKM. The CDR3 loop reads CASSFRRDRNQPQHF. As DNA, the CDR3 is TGTGCCAGCAGTTTTCGGAGGGATCGCAATCAGCCCCAGCATTTT. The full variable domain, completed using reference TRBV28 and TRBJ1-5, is DVKVTQSSRYLVKRTGEKVFLECVQDMDHENMFWYRQDPGLGLRLIYFSYDVKMKEKGDIPEGYSVSREKKERFSLILESASTNQTSMYLCASSFRRDRNQPQHFGDGTRLSIL.

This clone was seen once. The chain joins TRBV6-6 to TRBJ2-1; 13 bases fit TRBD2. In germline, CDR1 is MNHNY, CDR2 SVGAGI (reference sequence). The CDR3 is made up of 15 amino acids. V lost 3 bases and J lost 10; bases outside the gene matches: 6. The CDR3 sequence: CASSYGLAGAREQFF. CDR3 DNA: TGTGCCAGCAGTTATGGACTAGCGGGAGCGAGGGAGCAGTTCTTC.

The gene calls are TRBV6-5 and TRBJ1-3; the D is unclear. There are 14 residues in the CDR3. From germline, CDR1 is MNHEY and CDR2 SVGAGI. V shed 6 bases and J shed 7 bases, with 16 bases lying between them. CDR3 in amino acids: CASRDQRSWNTIYF. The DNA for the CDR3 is TGTGCCAGCAGAGATCAGCGGTCGTGGAACACCATATATTTT.

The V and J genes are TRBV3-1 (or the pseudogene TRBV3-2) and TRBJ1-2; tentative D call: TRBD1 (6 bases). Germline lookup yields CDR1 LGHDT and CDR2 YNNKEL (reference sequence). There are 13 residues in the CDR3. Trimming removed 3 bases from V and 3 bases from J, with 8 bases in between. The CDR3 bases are TGTGCCAGCAGCCAGGGGGCCTACTATGGCTACACCTTC. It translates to CASSQGAYYGYTF.

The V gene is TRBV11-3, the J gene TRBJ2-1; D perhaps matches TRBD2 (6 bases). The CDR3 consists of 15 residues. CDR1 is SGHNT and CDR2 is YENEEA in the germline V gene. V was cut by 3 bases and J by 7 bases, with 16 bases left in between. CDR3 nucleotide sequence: TGTGCCAGCAGCTTCGGTGCGGGAAGGGGTAATGAGCAGTTCTTC. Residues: CASSFGAGRGNEQFF.

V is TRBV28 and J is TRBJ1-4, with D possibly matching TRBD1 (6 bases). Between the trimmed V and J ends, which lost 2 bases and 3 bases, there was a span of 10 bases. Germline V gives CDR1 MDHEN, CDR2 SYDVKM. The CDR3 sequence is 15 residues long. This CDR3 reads CASSLPRGANEKLFF. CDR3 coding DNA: TGTGCCAGCAGTTTACCCAGGGGAGCTAATGAAAAACTGTTTTTT.

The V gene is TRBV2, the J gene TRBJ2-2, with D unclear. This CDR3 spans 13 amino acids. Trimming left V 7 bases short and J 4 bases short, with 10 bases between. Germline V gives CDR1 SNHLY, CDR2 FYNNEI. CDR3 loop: CASILQITGELFF. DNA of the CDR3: TGTGCCAGCATCTTACAGATCACCGGGGAGCTGTTTTTT.

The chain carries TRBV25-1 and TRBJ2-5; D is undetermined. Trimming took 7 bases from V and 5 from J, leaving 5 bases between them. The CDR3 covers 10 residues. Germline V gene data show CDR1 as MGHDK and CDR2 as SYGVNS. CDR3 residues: CASNGETQYF. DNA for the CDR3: TGTGCCAGCAACGGGGAGACCCAGTACTTC.

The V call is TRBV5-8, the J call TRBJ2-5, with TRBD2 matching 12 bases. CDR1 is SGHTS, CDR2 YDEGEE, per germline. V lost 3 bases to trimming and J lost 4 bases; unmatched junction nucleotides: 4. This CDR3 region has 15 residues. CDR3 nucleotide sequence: TGTGCCAGCAGCTATGGACTAGCGGGAACAGAGACCCAGTACTTC. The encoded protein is CASSYGLAGTETQYF.

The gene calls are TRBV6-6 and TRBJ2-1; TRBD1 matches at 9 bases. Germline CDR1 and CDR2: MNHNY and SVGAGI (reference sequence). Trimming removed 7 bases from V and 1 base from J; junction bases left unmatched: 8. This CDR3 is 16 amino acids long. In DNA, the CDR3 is TGTGCCAGCAACCTAGGACAGGGGAGGTCCTACAATGAGCAGTTCTTC. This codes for CASNLGQGRSYNEQFF.

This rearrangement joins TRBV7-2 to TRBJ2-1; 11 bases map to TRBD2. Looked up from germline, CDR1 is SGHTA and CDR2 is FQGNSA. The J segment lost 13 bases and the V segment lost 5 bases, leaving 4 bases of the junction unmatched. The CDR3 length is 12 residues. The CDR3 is CASSRLAGNQFF. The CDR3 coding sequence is TGTGCCAGCAGCCGACTAGCGGGAAATCAGTTCTTC.

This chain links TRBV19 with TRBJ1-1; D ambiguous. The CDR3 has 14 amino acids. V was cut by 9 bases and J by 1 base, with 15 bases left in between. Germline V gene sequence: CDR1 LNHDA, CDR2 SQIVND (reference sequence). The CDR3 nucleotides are TGTGCCAGCTGGATTGGCGGGGAGAACACTGAAGCTTTCTTT. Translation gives CASWIGGENTEAFF.

The CDR3 loop is CATSDNRGQLVQRNEQFF. The CDR3 bases are TGTGCCACCAGTGATAATAGAGGACAGTTGGTACAGAGGAATGAGCAGTTCTTC. The chain recombines TRBV24-1 with TRBJ2-1, with a weak D call TRBD1 (6 bases). The V gene's germline CDR1 is KGHDR and CDR2 SFDVKD. The V end was cut by 3 bases, the J end by 7 bases, with 24 bases between. The CDR3 consists of 18 residues.

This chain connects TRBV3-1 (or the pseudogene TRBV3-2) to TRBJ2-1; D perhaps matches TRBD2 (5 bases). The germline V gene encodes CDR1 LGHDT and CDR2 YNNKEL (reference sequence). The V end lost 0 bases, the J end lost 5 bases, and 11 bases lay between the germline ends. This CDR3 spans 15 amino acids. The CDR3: CASSQDLTSHNEQFF. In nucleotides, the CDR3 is TGTGCCAGCAGCCAAGATTTAACTAGTCACAATGAGCAGTTCTTC.

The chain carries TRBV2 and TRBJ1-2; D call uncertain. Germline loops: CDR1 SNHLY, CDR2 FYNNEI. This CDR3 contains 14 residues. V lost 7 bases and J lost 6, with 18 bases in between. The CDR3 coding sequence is TGTGCCAGCATTATCGCGGCCGCTTGGGATGGCTACACCTTC. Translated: CASIIAAAWDGYTF.

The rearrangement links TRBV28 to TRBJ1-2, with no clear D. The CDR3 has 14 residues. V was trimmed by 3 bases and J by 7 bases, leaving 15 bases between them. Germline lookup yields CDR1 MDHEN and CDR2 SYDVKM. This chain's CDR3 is CASSFFSWTGGYTF. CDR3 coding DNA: TGTGCCAGCAGTTTCTTTTCGTGGACTGGTGGCTACACCTTC.

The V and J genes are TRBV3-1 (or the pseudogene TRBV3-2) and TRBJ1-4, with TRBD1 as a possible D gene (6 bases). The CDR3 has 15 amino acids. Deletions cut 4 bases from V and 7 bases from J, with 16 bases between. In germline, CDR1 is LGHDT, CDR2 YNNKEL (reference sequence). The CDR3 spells CASSPGGAWGEKLFF. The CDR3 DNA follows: TGTGCCAGCAGCCCCGGGGGGGCATGGGGTGAAAAACTGTTTTTT.

The CDR3 sequence is CASSVSRIYNEQFF. The CDR3 DNA sequence: TGTGCCAGCAGCGTGTCGAGGATATACAATGAGCAGTTCTTC. The V gene is TRBV7-9, the J gene TRBJ2-1; D is unresolved. V lost 5 bases and J lost 4, with 12 bases in between. Germline values: CDR1 SEHNR, CDR2 FQNEAQ (reference sequence). The length of the CDR3 is 14 residues.

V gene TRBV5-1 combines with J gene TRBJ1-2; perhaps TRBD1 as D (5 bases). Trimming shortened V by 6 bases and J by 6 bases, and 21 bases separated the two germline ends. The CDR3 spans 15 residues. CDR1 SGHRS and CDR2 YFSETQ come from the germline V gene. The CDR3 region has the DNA TGCGCCAGCACCCTGGGAGGGCGCGGGGCAGATGGCTACACCTTC. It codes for CASTLGGRGADGYTF.

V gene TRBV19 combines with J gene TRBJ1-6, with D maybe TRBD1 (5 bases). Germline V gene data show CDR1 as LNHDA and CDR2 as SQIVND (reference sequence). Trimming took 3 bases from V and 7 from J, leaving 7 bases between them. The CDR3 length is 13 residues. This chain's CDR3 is CASSINRNSPLHF. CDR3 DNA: TGTGCCAGTAGTATCAACAGGAATTCACCCCTCCACTTT.

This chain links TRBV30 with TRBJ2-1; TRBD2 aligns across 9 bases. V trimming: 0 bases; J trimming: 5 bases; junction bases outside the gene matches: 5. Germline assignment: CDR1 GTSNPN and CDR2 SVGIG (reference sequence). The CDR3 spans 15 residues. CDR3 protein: CAWSVRASGNNEQFF. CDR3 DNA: TGTGCCTGGAGTGTTCGAGCTAGCGGGAACAATGAGCAGTTCTTC.